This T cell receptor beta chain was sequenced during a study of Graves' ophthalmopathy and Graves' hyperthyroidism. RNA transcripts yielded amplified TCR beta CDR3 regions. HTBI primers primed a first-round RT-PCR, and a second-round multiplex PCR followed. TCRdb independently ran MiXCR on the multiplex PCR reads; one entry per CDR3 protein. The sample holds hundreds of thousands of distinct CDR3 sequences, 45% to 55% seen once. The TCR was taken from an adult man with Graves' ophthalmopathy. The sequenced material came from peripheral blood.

DNA for the CDR3: TGCAGTGCTAGAGATGGAAGGGCGAATTCACCCCTCCACTTT. This encodes CSARDGRANSPLHF. The chain uses TRBV20-1 and TRBJ1-6; D remains ambiguous. Germline CDR1 DFQATT, CDR2 SNEGSKA (reference sequence). The CDR3 spans 14 residues. The V gene lost 0 bases and the J gene lost 7 bases, with 10 bases spanning the gap.